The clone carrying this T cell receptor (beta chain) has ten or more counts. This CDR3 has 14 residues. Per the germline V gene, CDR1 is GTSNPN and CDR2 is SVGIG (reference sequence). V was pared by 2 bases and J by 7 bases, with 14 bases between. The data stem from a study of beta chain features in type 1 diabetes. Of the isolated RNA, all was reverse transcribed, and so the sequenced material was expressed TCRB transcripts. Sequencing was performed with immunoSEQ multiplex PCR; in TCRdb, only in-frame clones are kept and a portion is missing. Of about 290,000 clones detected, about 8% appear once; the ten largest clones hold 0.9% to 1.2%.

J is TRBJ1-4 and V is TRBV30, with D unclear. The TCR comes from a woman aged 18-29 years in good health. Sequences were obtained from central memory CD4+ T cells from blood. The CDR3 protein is CAWSTRRLGEKLFF. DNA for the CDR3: TGTGCCTGGAGTACACGCCGTCTAGGTGAAAAACTGTTTTTT.